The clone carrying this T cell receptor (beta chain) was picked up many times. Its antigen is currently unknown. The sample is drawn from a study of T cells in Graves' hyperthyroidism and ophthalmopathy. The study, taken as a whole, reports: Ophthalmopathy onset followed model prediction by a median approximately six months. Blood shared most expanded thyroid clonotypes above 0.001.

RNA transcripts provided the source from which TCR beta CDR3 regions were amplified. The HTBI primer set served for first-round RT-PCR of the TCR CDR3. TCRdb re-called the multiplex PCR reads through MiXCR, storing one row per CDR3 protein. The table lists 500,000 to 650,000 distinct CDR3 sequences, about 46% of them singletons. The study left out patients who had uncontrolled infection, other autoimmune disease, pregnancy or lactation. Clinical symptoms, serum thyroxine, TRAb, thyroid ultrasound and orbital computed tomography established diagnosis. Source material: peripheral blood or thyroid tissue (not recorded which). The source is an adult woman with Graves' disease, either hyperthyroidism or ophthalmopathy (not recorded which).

CDR3 sequence (DNA): TGTGCCAGCAGTTACGGTCCTAGAGTCCAAGAGACCCAGTACTTC. Its translation is CASSYGPRVQETQYF. The V gene is TRBV6-5, the J gene TRBJ2-5; D gene ambiguous. Germline V gene lookup returns CDR1 MNHEY and CDR2 SVGAGI. The CDR3 runs to 15 residues. Trimming took off 2 bases at V and 1 base at J, with 11 bases between the two ends.